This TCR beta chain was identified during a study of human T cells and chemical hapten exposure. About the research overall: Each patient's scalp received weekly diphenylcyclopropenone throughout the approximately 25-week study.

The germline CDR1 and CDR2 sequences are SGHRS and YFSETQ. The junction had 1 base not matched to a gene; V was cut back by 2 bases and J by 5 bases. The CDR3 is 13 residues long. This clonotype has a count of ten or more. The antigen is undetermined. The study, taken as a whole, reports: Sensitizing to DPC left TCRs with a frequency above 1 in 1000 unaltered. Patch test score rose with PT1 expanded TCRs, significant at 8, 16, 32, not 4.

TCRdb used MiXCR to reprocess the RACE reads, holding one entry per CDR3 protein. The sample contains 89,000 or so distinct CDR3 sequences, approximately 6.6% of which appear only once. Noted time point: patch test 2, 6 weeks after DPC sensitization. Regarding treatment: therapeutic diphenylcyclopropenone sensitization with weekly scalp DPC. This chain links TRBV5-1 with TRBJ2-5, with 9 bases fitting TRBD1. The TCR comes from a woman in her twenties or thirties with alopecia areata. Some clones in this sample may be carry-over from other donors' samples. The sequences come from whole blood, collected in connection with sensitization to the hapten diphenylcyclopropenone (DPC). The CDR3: CASSFTGGETQYF. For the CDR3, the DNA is TGCGCCAGCAGCTTTACAGGGGGCGAGACCCAGTACTTC.